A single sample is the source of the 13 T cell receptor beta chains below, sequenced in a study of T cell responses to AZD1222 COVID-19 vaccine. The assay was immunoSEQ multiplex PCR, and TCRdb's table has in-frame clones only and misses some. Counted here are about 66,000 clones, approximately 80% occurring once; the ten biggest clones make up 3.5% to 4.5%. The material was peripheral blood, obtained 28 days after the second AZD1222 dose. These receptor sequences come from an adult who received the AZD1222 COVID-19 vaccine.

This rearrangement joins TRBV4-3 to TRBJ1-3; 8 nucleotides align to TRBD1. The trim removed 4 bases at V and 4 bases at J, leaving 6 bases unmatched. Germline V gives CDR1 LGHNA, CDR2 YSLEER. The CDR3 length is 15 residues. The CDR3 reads CASSPDRGDGNTIYF. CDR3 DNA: TGCGCCAGCAGCCCCGACAGGGGTGACGGAAACACCATATATTTT.

In DNA, the CDR3 is TGTGCCAGTAGCAGACCAGGGGCCGGGGCCAACGTCCTGACTTTC. This encodes CASSRPGAGANVLTF. The rearrangement links TRBV19 to TRBJ2-6; D may be TRBD1 (6 bases). This CDR3 contains 15 residues. Germline values: CDR1 LNHDA, CDR2 SQIVND (reference sequence). V lost 6 bases and J lost 4, with 13 bases in between.

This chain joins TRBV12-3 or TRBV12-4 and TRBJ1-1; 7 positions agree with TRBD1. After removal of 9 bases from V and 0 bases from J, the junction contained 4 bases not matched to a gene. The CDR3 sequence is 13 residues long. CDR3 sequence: CASGTDMNTEAFF. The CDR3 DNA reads TGTGCCAGTGGGACAGACATGAACACTGAAGCTTTCTTT.

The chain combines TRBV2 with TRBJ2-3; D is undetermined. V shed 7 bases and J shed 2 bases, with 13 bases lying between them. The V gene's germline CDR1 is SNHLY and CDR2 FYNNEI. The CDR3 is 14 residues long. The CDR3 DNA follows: TGTGCCAGCACTCGAATGGGTATCACAGATACGCAGTATTTT. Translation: CASTRMGITDTQYF.

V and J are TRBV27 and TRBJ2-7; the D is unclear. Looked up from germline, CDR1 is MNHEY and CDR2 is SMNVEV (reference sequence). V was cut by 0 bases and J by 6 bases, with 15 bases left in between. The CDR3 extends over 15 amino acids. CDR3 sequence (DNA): TGTGCCAGCAGTTTATCCTCCCCGTTCCAAGGCGAGCAGTACTTC. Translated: CASSLSSPFQGEQYF.

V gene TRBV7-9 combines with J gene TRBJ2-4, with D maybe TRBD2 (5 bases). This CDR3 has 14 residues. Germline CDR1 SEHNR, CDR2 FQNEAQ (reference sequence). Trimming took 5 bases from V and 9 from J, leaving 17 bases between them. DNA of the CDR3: TGTGCCAGCAGCCCTGGAGAGGGAAAAGGCATTCAGTACTTC. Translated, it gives CASSPGEGKGIQYF.

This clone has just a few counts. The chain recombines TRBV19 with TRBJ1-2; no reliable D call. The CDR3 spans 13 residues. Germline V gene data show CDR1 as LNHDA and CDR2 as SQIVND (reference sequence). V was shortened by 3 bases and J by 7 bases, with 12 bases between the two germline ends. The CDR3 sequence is CASSITGFGGYTF. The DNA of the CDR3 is TGTGCCAGTAGTATTACCGGGTTTGGTGGCTACACCTTC.

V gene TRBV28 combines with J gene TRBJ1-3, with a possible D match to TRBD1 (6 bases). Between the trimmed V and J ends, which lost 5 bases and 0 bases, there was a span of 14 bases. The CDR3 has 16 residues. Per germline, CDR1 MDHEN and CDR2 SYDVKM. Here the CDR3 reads CASSALDRFSGNTIYF. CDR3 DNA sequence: TGTGCCAGCAGTGCCCTGGACAGATTCTCTGGAAACACCATATATTTT.

CDR3 sequence: CATSVLEEQFF. CDR3 nucleotide sequence: TGTGCCACCAGTGTATTGGAGGAGCAGTTCTTC. The V and J genes are TRBV24-1 and TRBJ2-1; D gene ambiguous. The ends were cut back, 5 bases at V and 10 bases at J, with 8 bases in the middle. This CDR3 spans 11 amino acids. Looked up from germline, CDR1 is KGHDR and CDR2 is SFDVKD.

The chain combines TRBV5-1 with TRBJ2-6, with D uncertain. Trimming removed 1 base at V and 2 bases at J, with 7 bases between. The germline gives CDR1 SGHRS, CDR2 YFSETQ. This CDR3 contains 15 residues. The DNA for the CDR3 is TGCGCCAGCAGCTTGCTCAGCCCTGGGGCCAACGTCCTGACTTTC. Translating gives CASSLLSPGANVLTF.

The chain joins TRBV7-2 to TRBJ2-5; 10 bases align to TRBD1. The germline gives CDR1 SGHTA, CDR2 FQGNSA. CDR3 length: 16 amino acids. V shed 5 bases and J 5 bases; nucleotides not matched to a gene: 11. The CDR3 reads CASSPPRTGGTETQYF. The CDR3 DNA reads TGTGCCAGCAGCCCGCCCCGGACAGGGGGGACTGAGACCCAGTACTTC.

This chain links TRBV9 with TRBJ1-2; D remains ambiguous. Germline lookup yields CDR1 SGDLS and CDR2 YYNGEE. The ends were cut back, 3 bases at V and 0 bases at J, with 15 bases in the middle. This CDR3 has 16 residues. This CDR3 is CASSGHLSDANYGYTF. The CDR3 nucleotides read TGTGCCAGCAGCGGGCACCTCTCGGACGCTAACTATGGCTACACCTTC.

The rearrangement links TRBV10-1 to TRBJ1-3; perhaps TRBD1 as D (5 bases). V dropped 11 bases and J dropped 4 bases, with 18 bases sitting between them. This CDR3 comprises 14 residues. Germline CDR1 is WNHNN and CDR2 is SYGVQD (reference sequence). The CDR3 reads CAGSRGGTGNTIYF. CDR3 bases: TGCGCCGGGTCCCGCGGGGGGACCGGAAACACCATATATTTT.